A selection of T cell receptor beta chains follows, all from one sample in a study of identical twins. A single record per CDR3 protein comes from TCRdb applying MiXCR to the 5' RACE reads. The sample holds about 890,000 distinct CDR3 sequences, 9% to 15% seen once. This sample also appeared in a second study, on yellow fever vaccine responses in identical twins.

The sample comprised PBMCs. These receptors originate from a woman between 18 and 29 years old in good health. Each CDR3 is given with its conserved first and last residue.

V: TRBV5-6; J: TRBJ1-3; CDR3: CASSPFLTTGNTIYF
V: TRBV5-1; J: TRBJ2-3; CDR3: CASSLGQGAAEDTQYF
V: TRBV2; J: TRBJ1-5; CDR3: CASGTGTGGTQPQHF
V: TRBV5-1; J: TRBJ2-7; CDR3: CASSLASGWGSPYEQYF
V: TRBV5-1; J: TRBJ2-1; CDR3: CASSTGHSFDEQFF
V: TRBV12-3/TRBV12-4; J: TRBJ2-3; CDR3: CASSSAGHGGQYF
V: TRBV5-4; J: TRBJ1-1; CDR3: CASSYRQGTEAFF
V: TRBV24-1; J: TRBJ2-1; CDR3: CATSGITANSYNEQFF
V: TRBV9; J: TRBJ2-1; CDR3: CASSFGGAEYNEQFF
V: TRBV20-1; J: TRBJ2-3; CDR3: CSAKGGGRKADTQYF
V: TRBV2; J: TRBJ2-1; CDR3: CVSSRAWTEEQFF
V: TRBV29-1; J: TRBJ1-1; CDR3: CSVERQGYTEAFF
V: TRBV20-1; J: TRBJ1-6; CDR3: CSARDGGRNSPLHF
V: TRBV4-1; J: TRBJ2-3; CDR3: CASSQVGASGAQRDTQYF
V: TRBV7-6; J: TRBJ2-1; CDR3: CASSPGWAYNEQFF
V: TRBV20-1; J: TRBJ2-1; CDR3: CSGTSGSIYNEQFF
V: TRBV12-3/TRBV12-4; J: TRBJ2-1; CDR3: CASLDFSYNEQFF
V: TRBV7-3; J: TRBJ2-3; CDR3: CASSRDWSDTQYF
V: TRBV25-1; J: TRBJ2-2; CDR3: CASSEISGSIDTGELFF
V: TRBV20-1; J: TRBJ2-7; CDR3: CSARDTSASYEQYF
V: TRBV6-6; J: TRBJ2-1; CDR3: CASSRDSFSRQFF
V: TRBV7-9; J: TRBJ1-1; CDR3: CAGEGQLNTEAFF
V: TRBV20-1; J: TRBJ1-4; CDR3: CSARAPSTNEKLFF
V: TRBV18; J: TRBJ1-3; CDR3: CASSGDSVF
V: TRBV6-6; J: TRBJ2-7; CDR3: CASSYSAEQYF
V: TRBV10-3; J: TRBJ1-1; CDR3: CAISESTTEAFF
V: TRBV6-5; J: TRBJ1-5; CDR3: CASSYSSGRGGNQPQHF
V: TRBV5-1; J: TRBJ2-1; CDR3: CASSLSPSGSSGDNEQFF
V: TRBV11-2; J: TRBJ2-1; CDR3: CASSLDVLAGYNEQFF
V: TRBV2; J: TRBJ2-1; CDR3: CASSAAYQGNEQFF
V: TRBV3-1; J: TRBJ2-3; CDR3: CASSPDASGDTQYF
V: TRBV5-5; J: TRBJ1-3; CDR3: CASSSFGPSGNTIYF
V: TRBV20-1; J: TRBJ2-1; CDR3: CSASGTSGSLSYNEQFF
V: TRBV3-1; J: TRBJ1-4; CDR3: CASSRGQGGGKLFF
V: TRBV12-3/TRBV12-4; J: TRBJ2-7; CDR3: CASSIWGTGTYEQYF
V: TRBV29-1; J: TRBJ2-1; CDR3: CSVEGSEQRSRGTYNEQFF
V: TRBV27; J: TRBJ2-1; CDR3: CASSLSKPLGRESDEQFF
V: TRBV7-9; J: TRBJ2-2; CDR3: CASSLVYRQLNTGELFF
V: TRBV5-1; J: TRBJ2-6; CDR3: CASSIQGSGANVLTF
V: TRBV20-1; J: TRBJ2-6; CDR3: CSAERAGTGYSGANVLTF
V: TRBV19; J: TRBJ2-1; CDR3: CASSIRLAGDSEQFF
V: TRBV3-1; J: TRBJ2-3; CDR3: CASSRDRGYTDTQYF
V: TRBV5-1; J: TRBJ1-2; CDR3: CASSATPGQGNIYGYTF
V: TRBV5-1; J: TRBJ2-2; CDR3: CASHPGTNLNTGELFF
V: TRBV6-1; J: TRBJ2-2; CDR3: CASTNGRQGVAGELFF
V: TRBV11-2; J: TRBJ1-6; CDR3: CASSLVSGMNSPLHF
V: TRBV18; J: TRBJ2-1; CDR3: CASSPPNRVRNEQFF
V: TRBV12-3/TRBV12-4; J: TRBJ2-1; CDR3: CASGDRGLNEQFF
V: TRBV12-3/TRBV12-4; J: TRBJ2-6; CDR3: CASTWTGDHSGANVLTF
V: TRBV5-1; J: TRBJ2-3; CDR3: CASNLNSGRPTDTQYF
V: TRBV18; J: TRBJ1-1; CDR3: CASSPVDRATEAFF
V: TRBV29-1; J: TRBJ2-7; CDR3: CSVRDYTYEQYF
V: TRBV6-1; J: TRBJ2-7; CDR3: CASSTTQIAVIDEQYF